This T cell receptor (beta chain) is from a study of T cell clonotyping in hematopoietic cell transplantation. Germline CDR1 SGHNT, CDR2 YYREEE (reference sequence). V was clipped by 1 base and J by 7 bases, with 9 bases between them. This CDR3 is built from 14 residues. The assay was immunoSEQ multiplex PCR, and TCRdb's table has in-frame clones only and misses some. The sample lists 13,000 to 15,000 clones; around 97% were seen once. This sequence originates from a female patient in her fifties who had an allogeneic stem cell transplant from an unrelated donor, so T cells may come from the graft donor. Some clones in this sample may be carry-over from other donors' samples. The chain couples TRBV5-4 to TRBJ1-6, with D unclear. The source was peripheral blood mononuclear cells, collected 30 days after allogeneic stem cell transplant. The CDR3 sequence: CASSLRSLNSPLHF. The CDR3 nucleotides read TGTGCCAGCAGCTTGCGCAGCCTCAATTCACCCCTCCACTTT.